This T cell receptor beta chain was obtained from a study of identical twins. Study-level results: High-abundance cord blood beta clonotypes had fewer insertions; memory repertoires showed none. Where beta out-of-frame sequences were concerned, excess twin sharing was weaker.

Everyone who gave samples was a healthy Caucasian. A universal primer site was created by template switching, with the cDNA bearing unique molecular identifiers. TCRdb processed the 5' RACE reads anew with MiXCR; each CDR3 protein has one entry. This sample has hundreds of thousands of distinct CDR3 sequences, with roughly 6% found just once. This clonotype was seen a few times. Its antigen remains unknown. Germline V gives CDR1 MNHEY, CDR2 SMNVEV (reference sequence). This CDR3 comprises 13 residues. Trimming stripped 6 bases from V and 3 bases from J, with 11 bases between. The rearrangement uses TRBV27 and TRBJ1-2; D ambiguous. The receptor comes from a man between 18 and 35 years old in good health. The sequenced material came from naive T cells sorted from blood. The DNA of the CDR3 is TGTGCCAGCAGCATCTCAAGGGACTATGGCTACACCTTC. It is translated as CASSISRDYGYTF.